This entry features one TCR beta chain sequence. V was pared by 5 bases and J by 5 bases, with 16 bases of the junction left unmatched. Germline lookup yields CDR1 SGHAT and CDR2 FQNNGV. This CDR3 is 17 amino acids long. This entry is derived from a study of T-cell memory formation after mild COVID-19. TCRdb re-analysed the 5' RACE reads in MiXCR, keeping a single row per CDR3 protein. The data show around 400,000 distinct CDR3 sequences, with less than 25% seen just once and roughly 8.7% held by the top ten. Sequencing was done on a sample of PBMCs or a T cell subset sorted from them (not recorded which). The chain joins TRBV11-2 to TRBJ1-2, with TRBD1 identical over 8 bases. This clonotype was obtained from an adult woman who had mild COVID-19 (a few samples of this study predate the infection). Cell type and time point are not known. The CDR3 here is CASSPGQGGSVLYGYTF. The CDR3 region has the DNA TGTGCCAGCAGCCCAGGACAGGGAGGGTCTGTACTATATGGCTACACCTTC.